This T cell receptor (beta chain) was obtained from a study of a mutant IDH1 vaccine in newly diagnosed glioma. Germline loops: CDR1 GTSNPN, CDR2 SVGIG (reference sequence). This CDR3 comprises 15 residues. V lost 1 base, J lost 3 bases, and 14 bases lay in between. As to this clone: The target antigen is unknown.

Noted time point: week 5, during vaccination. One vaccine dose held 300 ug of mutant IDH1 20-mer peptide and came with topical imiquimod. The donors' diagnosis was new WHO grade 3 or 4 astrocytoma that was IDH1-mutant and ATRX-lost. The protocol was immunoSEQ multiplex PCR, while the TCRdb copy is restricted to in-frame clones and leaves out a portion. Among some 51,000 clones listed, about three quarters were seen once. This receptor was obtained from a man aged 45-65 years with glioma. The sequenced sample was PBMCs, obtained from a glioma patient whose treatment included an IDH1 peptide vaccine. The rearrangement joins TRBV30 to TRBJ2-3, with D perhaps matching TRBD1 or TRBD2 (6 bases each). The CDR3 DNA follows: TGTGCCTGGAGTGGGTTGAGGGGGAGGACAGATACGCAGTATTTT. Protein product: CAWSGLRGRTDTQYF.